This T cell receptor (beta chain) was retrieved from a study of T cells after somatic rescue of genetic block. This clone was seen only once. The germline gives CDR1 MNHNY, CDR2 SVGAGI (reference sequence). The V gene lost 0 bases and the J gene lost 5 bases, with 4 bases spanning the gap. The CDR3 has 13 amino acids. Clones were sequenced by immunoSEQ multiplex PCR, and TCRdb holds only the in-frame ones, with some missing. There are approximately 78,000 clones in the sample; just over 90% occur only once, and 2.5% to 3% lies in the top ten. The chain recombines TRBV6-6 with TRBJ2-2; D is unclear. The receptor's source is a man aged 30 to 45. The sample taken for sequencing was peripheral blood mononuclear cells (PBMCs). DNA of the CDR3: TGTGCCAGCAGTTACTCCATTACCGGGGAGCTGTTTTTT. It codes for CASSYSITGELFF.